Below are 5 T cell receptor beta chains sequenced from a single sample in a study of T cell responses to AZD1222 COVID-19 vaccine. The method was immunoSEQ multiplex PCR; TCRdb's version includes in-frame clones alone and lacks a portion of them. The sample contains about 140,000 clones, 80% to 95% of which appear only once. The sequencing here drew on peripheral blood, taken 28 days after the second AZD1222 dose. All receptors derive from an adult who received the AZD1222 COVID-19 vaccine.

The rearrangement uses TRBV15 and TRBJ1-4; 10 positions match TRBD1. Trimming cost V 4 bases and J 8 bases; bases outside gene matches: 7. This CDR3 comprises 15 residues. Germline CDR1 is LNHNV and CDR2 is YYDKDF (reference sequence). CDR3 DNA: TGTGCCACCAGCATGACCGGGACAGGGGCGGAAAAACTGTTTTTT. Protein sequence: CATSMTGTGAEKLFF.

J is TRBJ1-2 and V is TRBV6-5; 10 bases fit TRBD1. V was clipped by 2 bases and J by 4 bases; unmatched bases: 4. Looked up from germline, CDR1 is MNHEY and CDR2 is SVGAGI. The CDR3 is 15 amino acids. Here the CDR3 reads CASSYLTGGFYGYTF. The CDR3 DNA is TGTGCCAGCAGTTACCTGACAGGGGGCTTCTATGGCTACACCTTC.

The chain carries TRBV7-9 and TRBJ2-2; perhaps TRBD2 as D (6 bases). Trimming took off 7 bases at V and 5 bases at J, with 11 bases between the two ends. The CDR3 is made up of 13 amino acids. From germline, CDR1 is SEHNR and CDR2 FQNEAQ (reference sequence). For the CDR3, the DNA is TGTGCCAGCATCCGGGGAGGAACCGGGGAGCTGTTTTTT. Translated, it gives CASIRGGTGELFF.

This rearrangement joins TRBV5-1 to TRBJ2-1, with 9 bases lining up with TRBD2. Germline trimming cut 0 bases from V and 7 bases from J; bases unmatched to any gene: 8. Germline V gene lookup returns CDR1 SGHRS and CDR2 YFSETQ. The CDR3 sequence is 16 residues long. CDR3 residues: CASSLAVAGDTNEQFF. CDR3 nucleotides: TGCGCCAGCAGCTTGGCGGTAGCGGGAGATACGAATGAGCAGTTCTTC.

The chain combines TRBV6-5 with TRBJ1-6; 11 nucleotides align to TRBD1. V shed 0 bases, J shed 9 bases, and the junction held 1 base outside the gene matches. Germline CDR1 reads MNHEY; CDR2 reads SVGAGI. The CDR3 sequence is 15 residues long. The CDR3 loop reads CASSYSGQGASPLHF. In nucleotides, the CDR3 is TGTGCCAGCAGTTACTCCGGACAGGGGGCTTCACCCCTCCACTTT.